This T cell receptor (beta chain) stems from a study of shared clonotypes between healthy human individuals. Study-wide findings and caveats: Unshared clonotypes carried lower generation probabilities than those common to all four donors. Inspection by rarefaction showed sorted-subset sequencing to be incomplete despite large depth.

The data were produced by immunoSEQ multiplex PCR, yet TCRdb's version contains in-frame clones alone and is incomplete. The data hold about 1.1 million clones, with around three quarters observed a single time. Comment on this clone: No antigen is known for it.

Germline V gives CDR1 MNHEY, CDR2 SMNVEV (reference sequence). CDR3 length: 12 amino acids. The chain carries TRBV27 and TRBJ1-2; the D gene is possibly TRBD1 (5 bases). The source material was memory CD4+ T cells from PBMCs. Regarding subset: CD45RA-negative fraction. The clonotype originates from a man aged 18 to 30 in good health. Some clones in this sample may be carry-over from other donors' samples. The CDR3: CAPWGREGGYTF. The CDR3, as DNA: TGTGCTCCTTGGGGCAGGGAGGGTGGCTACACCTTC.